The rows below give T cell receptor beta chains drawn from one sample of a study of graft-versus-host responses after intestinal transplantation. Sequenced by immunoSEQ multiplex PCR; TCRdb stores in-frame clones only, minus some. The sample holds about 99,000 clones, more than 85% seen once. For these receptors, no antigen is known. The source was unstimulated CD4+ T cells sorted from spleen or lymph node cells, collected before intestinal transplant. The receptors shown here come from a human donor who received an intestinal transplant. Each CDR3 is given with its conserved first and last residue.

CASSLPSGSSDEQFF	TRBJ2-1	TRBV7-3	15
CASSPLGGRNTEAFF	TRBJ1-1	TRBV5-1	15
CASSPGGSNYGYTF	TRBJ1-2	TRBV5-4	14
CASSVVEAFF	TRBJ1-1	TRBV6-1	10
CASRPAGTENIQYF	TRBJ2-4	TRBV6-5	14
CASSVHLSYNEQFF	TRBJ2-1	TRBV6-1	14
CASSKGQAAHETQYF	TRBJ2-5	TRBV7-3	15
CAWDTGITTGTQYF	TRBJ2-5	TRBV30	14
CASSIAASSYNEQFF	TRBJ2-1	TRBV19	15
CASTKRGDGANVLTF	TRBJ2-6	TRBV9	15
CASSHSGSSYNEQFF	TRBJ2-1	TRBV7-3	15
CASSIRTGTSTDTQYF	TRBJ2-3	TRBV19	16
CASSEDVVVGLASGELFF	TRBJ2-2	TRBV6-1	18
CASSDPGGAGETQYF	TRBJ2-5	TRBV25-1	15
CSVPKDTSPSYEQYF	TRBJ2-7	TRBV29-1	15
CASSRASGTLPYEQYF	TRBJ2-7	TRBV9	16
CASSKDRRDRGPVIGGYTF	TRBJ1-2	TRBV21-1	19
CASSSRGQGVRNSPLHF	TRBJ1-6	TRBV5-4	17
CAISRQGSDTGELFF	TRBJ2-2	TRBV10-3	15
CASSSLSATGELFF	TRBJ2-2	TRBV7-6	14
CASSEMVSNQPQHF	TRBJ1-5	TRBV2	14
CASSSGTSGSVEQFF	TRBJ2-1	TRBV2	15
CASSLKGVTEAFF	TRBJ1-1	TRBV28	13
CASSLPRGRAGEQYF	TRBJ2-7	TRBV27	15
CASSGGTGSQPQHF	TRBJ1-5	TRBV23-1	14
CASSLRLRQLDFSYEQYF	TRBJ2-7	TRBV5-4	18
CASSLHSGGHYGYTF	TRBJ1-2	TRBV11-2	15
CASSIPSNPNTGELFF	TRBJ2-2	TRBV5-1	16
CASRDERGTNSPLHF	TRBJ1-6	TRBV6-6	15
CAWIGAREQFF	TRBJ2-1	TRBV30	11
CASSSHPGQSGTWAFF	TRBJ1-1	TRBV5-6	16
CASSRSGQGDSPLHF	TRBJ1-6	TRBV6-5	15
CASSLGGTSINEQFF	TRBJ2-1	TRBV5-4	15
CASSPQANTQYF	TRBJ2-3	TRBV18	12
CASSWTGPSNEKLFF	TRBJ1-4	TRBV6-1	15
CASSAGLALGNNEQFF	TRBJ2-1	TRBV9	16